This is a list of T cell receptor beta chains from one sample in a study of tumor-infiltrating lymphocytes in oesophageal squamous cell carcinoma. One entry per CDR3 protein results from TCRdb running MiXCR on the PCR reads. The sample has 15,000 to 20,000 distinct CDR3 sequences; less than 55% are singletons. The sequencing sample was made of blood. These receptors came from a female donor with esophageal squamous cell carcinoma. The CDR3 runs from the conserved cysteine through the conserved F or W. D genes are given only for firm matches. Clone size is shown for a subset of rows, as once, few, many or a class of expanded clone.

D	V	J	size	CDR3	DNA
-	TRBV10-3	TRBJ2-7	many	CAISVSERLYEQYF	TGTGCCATCAGTGTTAGTGAACGCCTATACGAGCAGTACTTC
TRBD1	TRBV10-3	TRBJ2-1	-	CAIKGTGAVNEQFF	TGTGCCATCAAGGGGACAGGGGCAGTCAATGAGCAGTTCTTC
-	TRBV10-3	TRBJ2-7	few	CAISESEGFYEQYF	TGTGCCATCAGTGAGTCCGAAGGGTTCTACGAGCAGTACTTC
TRBD1	TRBV7-8	TRBJ2-5	-	CASSLGSGWQGARETQYF	TGTGCCAGCAGCTTAGGTTCGGGTTGGCAGGGGGCCCGGGAGACCCAGTACTTC
TRBD1	TRBV7-2	TRBJ1-5	-	CASSLKTGDNQPQHF	TGTGCCAGCAGCTTAAAGACAGGGGACAATCAGCCCCAGCATTTT
-	TRBV2	TRBJ2-7	-	CASNQGWPYVQYF	TGTGCCAGCAACCAGGGATGGCCCTACGTGCAGTACTTC
TRBD1	TRBV6-8	TRBJ2-5	-	CASSFETGWGETQYF	TGTGCCAGCAGTTTTGAGACAGGGTGGGGAGAGACCCAGTACTTC
-	TRBV10-3	TRBJ1-2	many	CAISESRQDSLGYTF	TGTGCCATCAGTGAGTCCCGACAGGACTCGCTCGGCTACACCTTC
-	TRBV19	TRBJ2-3	many	CASTGIGGTDTQYF	TGTGCCAGTACAGGGATAGGGGGCACAGATACGCAGTATTTT
-	TRBV2	TRBJ2-3	once	CASSSPGAPDTDTQYF	TGTGCCAGCTCCTCCCCCGGGGCGCCTGACACAGATACGCAGTATTTT
TRBD2	TRBV20-1	TRBJ2-7	few	CSAPTSGGSNEQYF	TGCAGTGCCCCGACTAGCGGGGGAAGCAATGAGCAGTACTTC
TRBD2	TRBV7-2	TRBJ2-3	few	CASSSKRGSTDTQYF	TGTGCCAGCAGCTCGAAGCGGGGCAGCACAGATACGCAGTATTTT
-	TRBV7-8	TRBJ1-1	-	CASSRPGSGTEAFF	TGTGCCAGCAGCAGGCCAGGGTCAGGTACTGAAGCTTTCTTT
TRBD1	TRBV28	TRBJ2-5	-	CASSFGQGAETQYF	TGTGCCAGCAGTTTCGGACAGGGGGCGGAGACCCAGTACTTC
TRBD2	TRBV10-3	TRBJ2-1	-	CAQASGEGNEQFF	TGTGCCCAGGCTAGCGGGGAAGGGAATGAGCAGTTCTTC
TRBD1	TRBV7-2	TRBJ2-1	medium-sized	CASSYDRGQYNEQFF	TGTGCCAGCAGCTACGACAGGGGGCAATACAATGAGCAGTTCTTC
TRBD2	TRBV7-6	TRBJ2-7	few	CASSNAAGGYEQYF	TGTGCCAGCAGTAATGCAGCGGGAGGCTACGAGCAGTACTTC
TRBD2	TRBV7-6	TRBJ2-7	-	CASSVSSGLYYEQYF	TGTGCCAGCAGCGTCTCTAGCGGGCTCTACTACGAGCAGTACTTC
-	TRBV6-8	TRBJ2-7	-	CASSYRGSYEQYF	TGTGCCAGCAGTTACAGGGGCTCCTACGAGCAGTACTTC
-	TRBV5-6	TRBJ2-5	many	CASSFNETQYF	TGTGCCAGCAGCTTCAATGAGACCCAGTACTTC
TRBD2	TRBV5-5	TRBJ2-3	-	CASSLGLAGRADTQYF	TGTGCCAGCAGTCTCGGACTAGCGGGGCGCGCAGATACGCAGTATTTT
TRBD1	TRBV5-6	TRBJ2-7	-	CASSSDRAIYEQYF	TGTGCCAGCAGCTCGGACAGGGCCATCTACGAGCAGTACTTC
-	TRBV9	TRBJ1-1	many	CASSPLTGMLMNTEAFF	TGTGCCAGCAGCCCACTCACAGGAATGTTAATGAACACTGAAGCTTTCTTT
-	TRBV7-1	TRBJ1-2	-	CASSSELMGKHYGYTF	TGTGCCAGCAGCTCCGAATTGATGGGGAAACACTATGGCTACACCTTC
TRBD2	TRBV7-9	TRBJ2-7	many	CASSLAPGLAGGGSYEQYF	TGTGCCAGCAGCTTAGCGCCGGGACTAGCGGGAGGAGGCTCCTACGAGCAGTACTTC
-	TRBV7-9	TRBJ1-1	few	CASSLQGGVTEAFF	TGTGCCAGCAGCTTACAGGGCGGGGTCACTGAAGCTTTCTTT
-	TRBV6-1	TRBJ2-3	-	CASRLYVGTDTQYF	TGTGCCAGCAGGCTTTACGTTGGGACAGATACGCAGTATTTT
-	TRBV11-3	TRBJ2-3	-	CASSFQVGGRDTQYF	TGTGCCAGCAGCTTTCAAGTGGGGGGAAGGGATACGCAGTATTTT
TRBD1	TRBV4-2	TRBJ2-5	many	CASSQEITGVGETQYF	TGTGCCAGCAGCCAAGAAATCACAGGGGTCGGGGAGACCCAGTACTTC
TRBD1	TRBV10-3	TRBJ1-2	many	CAISLATGGTLSYGYTF	TGTGCCATCAGTCTAGCGACAGGGGGCACCCTTAGCTATGGCTACACCTTC
-	TRBV20-1	TRBJ2-7	-	CSARAGGSHYEQYF	TGCAGTGCTAGAGCTGGGGGGTCACACTACGAGCAGTACTTC
-	TRBV7-6	TRBJ2-1	-	CASSSGAVTLGNEQFF	TGTGCCAGCAGCTCCGGAGCGGTCACCTTGGGCAATGAGCAGTTCTTC
-	TRBV5-3	TRBJ2-5	-	CASSLQGRREQYF	TGTGCCAGCAGCTTGCAAGGCCGGAGGGAGCAGTACTTC
TRBD1	TRBV5-4	TRBJ1-1	many	CASKQGERTEAFF	TGTGCCAGCAAGCAGGGGGAGAGGACTGAAGCTTTCTTT
-	TRBV24-1	TRBJ2-3	many	CATSLGGEITQYF	TGTGCCACCAGCCTTGGAGGTGAGATAACGCAGTATTTT
-	TRBV11-2	TRBJ1-4	many	CASSRKELANEKLFF	TGTGCCAGCAGCCGTAAGGAGTTGGCTAATGAAAAACTGTTTTTT
TRBD2	TRBV12-3/TRBV12-4	TRBJ2-7	once	CASTRRGRGVEQYF	TGTGCCAGCACCCGCCGGGGGAGGGGCGTTGAGCAGTACTTC
-	TRBV6-1	TRBJ2-6	-	CASVYSGANVLTF	TGTGCCAGCGTGTACTCTGGGGCCAACGTCCTGACTTTC
-	TRBV7-2	TRBJ2-5	-	CASSFSVGETQYF	TGTGCCAGCAGCTTCAGCGTGGGAGAGACCCAGTACTTC
TRBD1	TRBV6-6	TRBJ1-1	medium-sized	CASSYFRDRVNTEAFF	TGTGCCAGCAGTTACTTCAGGGACAGGGTAAACACTGAAGCTTTCTTT
-	TRBV12-3/TRBV12-4	TRBJ1-2	-	CASRPRTASNYGYTF	TGTGCCAGCAGGCCCCGGACAGCTTCTAACTATGGCTACACCTTC
-	TRBV14	TRBJ2-2	-	CASSQALEMDFNTGELFF	TGTGCCAGCAGCCAGGCACTTGAGATGGACTTTAACACCGGGGAGCTGTTTTTT
-	TRBV6-1	TRBJ1-3	medium-sized	CASSAGVYSGNTIYF	TGTGCCAGCAGTGCAGGGGTCTACTCTGGAAACACCATATATTTT